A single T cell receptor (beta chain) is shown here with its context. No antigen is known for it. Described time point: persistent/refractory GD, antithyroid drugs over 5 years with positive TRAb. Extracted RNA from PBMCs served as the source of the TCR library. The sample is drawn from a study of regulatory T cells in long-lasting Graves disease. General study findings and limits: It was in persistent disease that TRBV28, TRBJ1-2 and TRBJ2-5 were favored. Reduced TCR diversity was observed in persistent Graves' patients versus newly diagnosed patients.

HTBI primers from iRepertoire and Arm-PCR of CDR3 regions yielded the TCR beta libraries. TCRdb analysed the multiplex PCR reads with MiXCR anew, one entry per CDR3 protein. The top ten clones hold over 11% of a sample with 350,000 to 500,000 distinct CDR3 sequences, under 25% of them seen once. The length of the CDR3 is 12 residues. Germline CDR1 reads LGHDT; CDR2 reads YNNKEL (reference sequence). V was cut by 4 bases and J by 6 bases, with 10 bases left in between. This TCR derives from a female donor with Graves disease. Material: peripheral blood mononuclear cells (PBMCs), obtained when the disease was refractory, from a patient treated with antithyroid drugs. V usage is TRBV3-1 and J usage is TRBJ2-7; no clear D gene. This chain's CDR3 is CASSRGSGEQYF. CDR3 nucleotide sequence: TGTGCCAGCAGCCGAGGTTCCGGCGAGCAGTACTTC.